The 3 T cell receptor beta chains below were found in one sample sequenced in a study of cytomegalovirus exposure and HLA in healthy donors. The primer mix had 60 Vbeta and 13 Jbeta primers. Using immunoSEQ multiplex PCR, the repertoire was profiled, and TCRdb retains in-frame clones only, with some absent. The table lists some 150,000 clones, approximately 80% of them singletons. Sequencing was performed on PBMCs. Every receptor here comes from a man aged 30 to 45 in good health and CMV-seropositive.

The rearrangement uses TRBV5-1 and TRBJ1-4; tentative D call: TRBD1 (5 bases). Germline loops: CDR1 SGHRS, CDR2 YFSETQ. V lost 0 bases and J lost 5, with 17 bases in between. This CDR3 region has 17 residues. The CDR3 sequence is CASSLGSLQVGNEKLFF. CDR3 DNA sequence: TGCGCCAGCAGCTTGGGCTCTCTACAGGTGGGCAATGAAAAACTGTTTTTT.

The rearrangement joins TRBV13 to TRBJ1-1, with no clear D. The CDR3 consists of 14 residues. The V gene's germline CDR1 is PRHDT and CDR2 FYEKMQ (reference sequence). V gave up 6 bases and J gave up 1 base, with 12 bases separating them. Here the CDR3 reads CASSFTLRNTEAFF. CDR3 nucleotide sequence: TGTGCCAGCAGTTTTACTCTGAGGAACACTGAAGCTTTCTTT.

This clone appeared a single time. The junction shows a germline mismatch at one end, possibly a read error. This CDR3 reads CASSPTRLLGGANGLTF. The CDR3 DNA follows: TGTGCCAGCAGCCCCACCCGATTGCTTGGTGGGGCCAACGGCCTGACTTTC. The chain employs TRBV13 and TRBJ2-6; a possible D gene is TRBD1 (5 bases). Germline CDR1 and CDR2: PRHDT and FYEKMQ (reference sequence). This CDR3 contains 17 residues. Together with reference TRBV13 and TRBJ2-6, the CDR3 gives the full variable domain: AAGVIQSPRHLIKEKRETATLKCYPIPRHDTVYWYQQGPGQDPQFLISFYEKMQSDKGSIPDRFSAQQFSDYHSELNMSSLELGDSALYFCASSPTRLLGGANGLTFGAGSRLTVL.